The sequence of this T cell receptor (beta chain) was determined in a study of shared clonotypes between healthy human individuals (dated by TCRdb to 2018 to 2020). With regard to the full study: The cohort included three men and a couple of women between 18 and 49 years of age. Leukapheresis yielded between about 0.85 and 10 billion PBMCs per donor. Blood TCR repertoires of about five healthy adults were deeply sequenced to estimate repertoire size and the extent of clonotype sharing between individuals. For each donor, three plates each were used for CD4 naive and CD4 memory, two plates were used for CD8 naive, and one plate was used for CD8 memory. Different laboratories and diverse techniques were used to prepare libraries and sequence TCR repertoires, to increase sequencing depth and limit assay-specific biases.

General findings and caveats noted by the study authors: When several donors were compared, the shared fraction of clonotypes was around 5% for naive CD4, less than 4% for naive CD8, about 2.4% for memory CD4, and 0.4% for memory CD8. Larger estimated clonotype richness was generally found for naive subsets than for memory subsets. Clonotypes shared by all four sorted-subset donors showed higher generation probabilities than non-shared clonotypes. Sampling was restricted to blood, and TCR repertoires in tissues likely differ from the TCR repertoires found in blood. Based on pairwise subsampling, the degree of clonotype sharing among donors was expected to be affected by sequencing depth. Because the study included a small number of donors, the genetic and exposure-history diversity represented was limited. Rarefaction of sorted-subset datasets indicated incomplete sequencing despite the large sequencing depth.

Using the deep immunoSEQ assay, TCR CDR3 regions were amplified from genomic DNA by multiplex PCR. For each cell subset, the extracted genomic DNA was distributed evenly across all wells of several immunoSEQ 96-well plates, and each plate served as one replicate. For sorted subsets, each replicate PCR was loaded with about 200 ng genomic DNA, equivalent to roughly 30,000 T cell genomes. The purified libraries were quantified using a Qubit 3.0 fluorometer, sized with a Bioanalyzer 2100, and then quantified again using the KAPA Library Quantification kit. Each immunoSEQ 96-well plate was sequenced on its own single-read 150-cycle Illumina NextSeq 550 flow cell. In the paper's pipeline: Because only junctional sequences without quality scores were contained in the immunoSEQ output, filtering matching that applied to full-length reads could not be performed. Sequences were annotated with PyIR, a Python wrapper for IgBLAST v1.9, using IMGT germline references to assign V/J genes and CDR3. Reads with weak V/J assignments (E-value above 1e-6), missing CDR3, stop codons, out-of-frame junctions, or ambiguous translated residues were removed. V3J clonotypes were defined as sequences sharing an identical inferred V gene, J gene, and CDR3 amino acid sequence. Percentage overlap between repertoires was computed as shared unique clonotypes divided by the size of the smaller repertoire. Repertoire richness was assessed with RTK rarefaction, the Chao1 estimator, and Recon v2.1 estimates of unobserved clonotypes. Generation probabilities were computed with OLGA for all TCRbeta clonotypes obtained by the gDNA method from a handful of donors. The immuneACCESS repertoire file appears here via TCRdb, limited to in-frame rearrangements. These files lack a portion of the clones; in checked studies, under half of the deficit traces to unresolved V genes, and the cause of the others is not known. D and trimming were read from the DNA, whereas the V and J calls and clone size are those reported in that table. The sample records around 2,000,000 clones, just under 95% of which are singletons. The ten largest clonotypes hold roughly 1.2% of the sample.

CD8 naive samples were obtained by positive selection for CCR7 among CD45RO-negative cells, yielding a CD45RA+CCR7+ population from which TemRA cells were excluded. The donors were healthy, HIV-negative adults who had no recently reported acute infections or vaccinations. All donors were Caucasian adults living in Nashville, Tennessee, USA. Blood was obtained by leukapheresis, after which PBMCs were separated by Ficoll-Histopaque density gradient centrifugation and cryopreserved in liquid nitrogen vapor phase. Purity and quantity of every magnetically sorted T cell population were checked by analytical flow cytometry. From each sorted fraction, genomic DNA was isolated and quantified by UV absorbance on a Nanodrop 2000c. Note on this clone: The specificity of this receptor is unknown. No much larger clone exists at a distance of one base, and base qualities are not known. Additional DNA sequences in this sample encode the identical CDR3.

The source is a man aged 18 to 29 in good health. The sample taken for sequencing was naive CD8+ T cells sorted from blood. This sample's cell subset or site label indicates: CD45RA+CCR7+.

The CDR3 reads CASSEGAQFF. The DNA sequence is TGTGCCAGCAGTGAAGGGGCGCAGTTCTTC. The chain employs TRBV25-1 and TRBJ2-1; the D segment could be TRBD1, given 5 matching bases. From its cysteine to its phenylalanine, the CDR3 spans 10 amino acids. Solely the CDR3 DNA is kept, with 30 bases framed from the first base. CDR1 and CDR2 are read off the germline V gene as MGHDK and SYGVNS. At the junction V is shortened by 2 bases and J by 12 bases, with 5 bases in between.